This note documents a single T cell receptor beta chain sequence. This specimen comes from a study of Ad26.COV2.S vaccination and SARS-CoV-2 variants. The CDR3 has 11 residues. Germline V gene data show CDR1 as DFQATT and CDR2 as SNEGSKA (reference sequence). V was trimmed by 6 bases and J by 6 bases, leaving 12 bases between them. Described treatment: about 20 received Ad26.COV2.S at low or high dose, single or two shots; 5 received placebo; per-sample allocation not given. After the first vaccine or placebo injection, samples were drawn on day 63. This table comes from immunoSEQ multiplex PCR, and its TCRdb copy is limited to in-frame clones, with some not included. Of around 340,000 clones detected, approximately 90% appear once; the ten largest clones hold around 4.5%.

The TCR comes from a person aged 18-60 years who received the Ad26.COV2.S COVID-19 vaccine or a placebo. The source material was peripheral blood, sampled in a trial of Ad26.COV2.S vaccine versus placebo. The rearrangement links TRBV20-1 to TRBJ2-7; D call uncertain. This chain's CDR3 is CSAVDKGEQYF. In DNA form, the CDR3 reads TGCAGTGCGGTTGACAAGGGCGAGCAGTACTTC.